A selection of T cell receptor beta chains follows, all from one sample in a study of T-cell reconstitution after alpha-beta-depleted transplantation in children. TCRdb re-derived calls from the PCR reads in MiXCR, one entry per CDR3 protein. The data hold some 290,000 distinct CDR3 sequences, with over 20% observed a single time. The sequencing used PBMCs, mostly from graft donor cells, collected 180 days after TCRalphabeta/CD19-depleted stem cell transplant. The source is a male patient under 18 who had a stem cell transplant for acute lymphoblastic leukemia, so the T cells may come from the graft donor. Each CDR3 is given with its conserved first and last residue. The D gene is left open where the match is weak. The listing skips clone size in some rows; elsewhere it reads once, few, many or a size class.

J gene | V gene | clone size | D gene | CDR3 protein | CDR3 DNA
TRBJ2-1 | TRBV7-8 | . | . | CASRPPGGSYNEQFF | TGTGCCAGCAGACCGCCCGGAGGCTCCTACAATGAGCAGTTCTTC
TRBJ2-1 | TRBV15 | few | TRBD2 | CATSRDLAGGINEQFF | TGTGCCACCAGCAGAGATCTCGCGGGAGGGATCAATGAGCAGTTCTTC
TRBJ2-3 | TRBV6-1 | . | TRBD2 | CASSDFAGVDTQYF | TGTGCCAGCAGTGATTTCGCGGGAGTGGATACGCAGTATTTT
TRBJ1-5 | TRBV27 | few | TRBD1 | CASSLGGTGWNQPQHF | TGTGCCAGCAGTTTAGGGGGGACAGGGTGGAATCAGCCCCAGCATTTT
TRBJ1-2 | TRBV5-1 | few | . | CASSLADPTVGYGYTF | TGCGCTAGCAGCTTGGCCGACCCGACGGTAGGCTATGGCTACACCTTC
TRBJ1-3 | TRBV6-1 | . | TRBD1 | CASRTGTGSGNTIYF | TGTGCCAGCAGGACCGGGACAGGGTCTGGAAACACCATATATTTT
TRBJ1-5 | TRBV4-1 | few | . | CASSQDFVGTQHF | TGCGCCAGCAGCCAAGACTTCGTTGGGACCCAGCATTTT
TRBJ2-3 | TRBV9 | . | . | CASSVGGTLPDTQYF | TGTGCCAGCAGCGTAGGGGGGACCCTGCCAGATACGCAGTATTTT
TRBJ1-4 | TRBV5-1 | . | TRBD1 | CASSLRGQDNEKLFF | TGCGCCAGCAGCTTGCGGGGACAGGATAATGAAAAACTGTTTTTT
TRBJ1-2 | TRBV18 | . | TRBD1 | CASSPGTDYGYTF | TGTGCCAGCTCACCTGGGACAGACTATGGCTACACCTTC
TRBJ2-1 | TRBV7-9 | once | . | CASSLGAYFSYNEQFF | TGTGCCAGCAGCTTAGGGGCGTATTTCTCCTACAATGAGCAGTTCTTC
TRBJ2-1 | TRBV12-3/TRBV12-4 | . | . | CASRGRGMSSYNEQFF | TGTGCCAGCAGAGGTCGGGGGATGAGCTCCTACAATGAGCAGTTCTTC
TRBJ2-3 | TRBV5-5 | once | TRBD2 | CASSREGSGGTDTQYF | TGTGCCAGCAGCCGGGAGGGGTCGGGGGGCACAGATACGCAGTATTTT
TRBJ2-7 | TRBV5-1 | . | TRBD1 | CASSGGGQGHEQYF | TGCGCCAGCAGCGGGGGGGGACAGGGACACGAGCAGTACTTC
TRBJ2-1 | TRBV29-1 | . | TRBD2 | CSVEGWGASGIYNEQFF | TGCAGCGTTGAAGGATGGGGGGCTAGCGGGATCTACAATGAGCAGTTCTTC
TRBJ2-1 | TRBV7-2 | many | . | CASSREALDEQFF | TGTGCCAGCAGCCGGGAAGCCTTAGATGAGCAGTTCTTC
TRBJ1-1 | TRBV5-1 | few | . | CASSLGEGITEAFF | TGCGCCAGCAGCTTGGGGGAGGGTATCACTGAAGCTTTCTTT
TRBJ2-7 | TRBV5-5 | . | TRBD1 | CASSIDRARYEQYF | TGTGCCAGCAGCATTGACAGGGCGAGGTACGAGCAGTACTTC
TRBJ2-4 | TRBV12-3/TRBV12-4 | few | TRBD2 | CASTLAGGKNIQYF | TGTGCCAGCACCCTAGCGGGAGGCAAAAACATTCAGTACTTC
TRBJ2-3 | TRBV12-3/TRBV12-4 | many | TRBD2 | CASSLPQSGAADTQYF | TGTGCCAGCAGTTTACCTCAGAGCGGGGCCGCGGATACGCAGTATTTT
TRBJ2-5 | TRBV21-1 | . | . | CASSKPPRQGNQETQYF | TGTGCCAGCAGCAAACCCCCCCGGCAGGGCAACCAAGAGACCCAGTACTTC
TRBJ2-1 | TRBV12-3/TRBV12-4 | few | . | CASSSATYNEQFF | TGTGCCAGCAGCTCCGCCACGTACAATGAGCAGTTCTTC
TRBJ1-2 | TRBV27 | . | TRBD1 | CASSLSGQGRRYGYTF | TGTGCCAGCAGTTTATCCGGACAGGGAAGGCGGTATGGCTACACCTTC
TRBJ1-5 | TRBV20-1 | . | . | CSARVPGAINQPQHF | TGCAGTGCTAGAGTGCCAGGGGCGATTAATCAGCCCCAGCATTTT
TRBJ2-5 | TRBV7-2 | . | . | CASSLGRPTQETQYF | TGTGCCAGCAGCTTAGGGAGACCAACTCAAGAGACCCAGTACTTC
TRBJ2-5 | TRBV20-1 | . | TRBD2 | CSARSGTSGSETQYF | TGCAGTGCTAGGTCCGGGACTAGCGGGAGTGAGACCCAGTACTTC
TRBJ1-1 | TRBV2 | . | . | CASSDTEAFF | TGTGCCAGCAGCGACACTGAAGCTTTCTTT
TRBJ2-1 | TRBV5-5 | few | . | CASSPLGPEQFF | TGTGCCAGCAGCCCCTTAGGGCCGGAGCAGTTCTTC
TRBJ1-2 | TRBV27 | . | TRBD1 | CASSLQGRMNYGYTF | TGTGCCAGCAGTCTACAGGGGAGGATGAACTATGGCTACACCTTC
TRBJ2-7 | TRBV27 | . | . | CASILGDRDNSYEQYF | TGTGCCAGCATTTTAGGGGACCGGGACAACTCCTACGAGCAGTACTTC
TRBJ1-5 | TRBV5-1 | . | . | CASSFWGGQPQHF | TGCGCCAGCAGCTTTTGGGGTGGCCAGCCCCAGCATTTT
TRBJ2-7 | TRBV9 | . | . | CASSVGDPYEQYF | TGTGCCAGCAGCGTGGGGGACCCCTACGAGCAGTACTTC
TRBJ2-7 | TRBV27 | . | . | CASSRGRNYEQYF | TGTGCCAGCTCCCGGGGACGGAACTACGAGCAGTACTTC
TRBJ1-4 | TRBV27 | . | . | CASSFGTHRPNEKLFF | TGTGCCAGCAGTTTCGGGACACATCGTCCTAATGAAAAACTGTTTTTT
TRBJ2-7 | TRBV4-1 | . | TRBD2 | CASSQSATSGGTYEQYF | TGCGCCAGCAGCCAATCGGCCACTAGCGGAGGAACCTACGAGCAGTACTTC
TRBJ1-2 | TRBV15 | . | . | CATSRGRGGGYGYTF | TGTGCCACCAGCAGAGGAAGGGGCGGGGGCTATGGCTACACCTTC
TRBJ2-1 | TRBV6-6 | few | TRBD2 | CATSGTLYNEQFF | TGTGCCACTAGCGGGACCCTCTACAATGAGCAGTTCTTC
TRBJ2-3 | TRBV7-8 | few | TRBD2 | CAKAQGLAGATDTQYF | TGTGCTAAGGCCCAAGGACTAGCGGGAGCCACAGATACGCAGTATTTT
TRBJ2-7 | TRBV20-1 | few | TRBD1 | CSARDPRGRLNEQYF | TGCAGTGCTAGAGATCCCAGGGGGCGTCTGAACGAGCAGTACTTC
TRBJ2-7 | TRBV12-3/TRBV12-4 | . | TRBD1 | CACGTGPYEQYF | TGTGCTTGCGGGACAGGGCCTTACGAGCAGTACTTC
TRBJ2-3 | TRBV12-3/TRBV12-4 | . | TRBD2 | CASSLVLADRDTQYF | TGTGCCAGCAGTTTAGTACTAGCGGACCGAGATACGCAGTATTTT
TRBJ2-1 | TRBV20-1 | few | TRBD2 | CSVLTSGSFRQFF | TGCAGTGTCTTGACTAGCGGGAGTTTTAGGCAGTTCTTC
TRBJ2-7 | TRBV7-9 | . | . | CASSPSGTEQYF | TGTGCCAGCAGCCCCTCCGGGACCGAGCAGTACTTC
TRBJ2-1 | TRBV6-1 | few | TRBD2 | CASIGLGSYNEQFF | TGTGCCAGCATTGGACTAGGCTCCTACAATGAGCAGTTCTTC
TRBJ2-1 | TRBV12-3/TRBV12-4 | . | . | CASIKDGALYNEQFF | TGTGCCAGCATCAAAGACGGTGCTCTTTACAATGAGCAGTTCTTC
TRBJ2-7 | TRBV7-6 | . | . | CASSLEAQGTEQYF | TGTGCCAGCAGCTTAGAGGCGCAGGGTACCGAGCAGTACTTC
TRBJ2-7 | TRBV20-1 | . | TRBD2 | CSARERRTETSGRPYEQYF | TGCAGTGCTAGAGAAAGGAGGACAGAGACTAGCGGGAGACCCTACGAGCAGTACTTC
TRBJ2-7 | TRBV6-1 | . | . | CASRKGGRSSYEQYF | TGTGCCAGCAGAAAGGGGGGCAGGAGCTCCTACGAGCAGTACTTC